This T cell receptor beta chain was sequenced during a study of blood T cells in healthy people across ages. Using a J-beta primer mix together with a sample-barcoded 5' primer, a second PCR was run for roughly 7 to 12 cycles. MiXCR, applied by TCRdb to the 5' RACE reads, yields one record per CDR3 protein. The repertoire holds almost 1 million distinct CDR3 sequences, with roughly 51% as singletons. The V end lost 2 bases, the J end lost 11 bases, and 12 bases lay between the germline ends. The CDR3 runs to 12 residues. Germline values: CDR1 SEHNR, CDR2 FQNEAQ (reference sequence). The genes are TRBV7-9 and TRBJ2-5; D not resolved. This TCR derives from an older woman in good health. The specimen was blood. CDR3 amino acids: CASSLRRDKQYF. DNA for the CDR3: TGTGCCAGCAGCTTACGGAGAGACAAGCAGTACTTC.